Each of the 5 T cell receptor beta chains below was sequenced from the same sample in a study of blood T cell repertoires in COVID-19. Profiled with immunoSEQ multiplex PCR; TCRdb holds only in-frame clones, not every one. Among some 110,000 clones, over 80% were seen once, and the ten largest hold nearly 4%. The sample taken for sequencing was PBMCs or T cells enriched from blood (not recorded which). The receptors stem from a woman in her twenties or thirties who had recovered from COVID-19.

The chain uses TRBV2 and TRBJ1-1; 7 nucleotides line up with TRBD1. Germline loops: CDR1 SNHLY, CDR2 FYNNEI. CDR3 length equals 15 residues. With V trimmed by 6 bases and J by 1 base, 8 bases remained unmatched. The CDR3 region is CASSPGQRKNTEAFF. In DNA form, the CDR3 reads TGTGCCAGCAGCCCGGGACAGCGGAAGAACACTGAAGCTTTCTTT.

This clone showed up just once. The chain links TRBV4-3 to TRBJ2-2, with a tentative D call TRBD2 (6 bases). The length of the CDR3 is 17 residues. The V end was cut by 4 bases, the J end by 6 bases, with 21 bases between. Germline-derived CDR1 and CDR2 are LGHNA and YSLEER. The CDR3 loop reads CASSPQGLSLLAGELFF. In DNA, the CDR3 is TGCGCCAGCAGCCCCCAGGGACTGTCTCTCCTAGCCGGGGAGCTGTTTTTT.

The chain carries TRBV30 and TRBJ2-7, with D perhaps matching TRBD1 or TRBD2 (6 bases each). The germline V gene encodes CDR1 GTSNPN and CDR2 SVGIG (reference sequence). Trimming left V 8 bases short and J 2 bases short, with 16 bases between. CDR3 length equals 13 residues. The CDR3 here is CAGGLGQAYEQYF. The DNA of the CDR3 is TGTGCCGGGGGGTTGGGACAAGCCTACGAGCAGTACTTC.

This chain joins TRBV5-6 and TRBJ1-1; 10 positions agree with TRBD1. Germline V gene lookup returns CDR1 SGHDT and CDR2 YYEEEE. The CDR3 length is 17 residues. Trimming cost V 4 bases and J 2 bases; bases outside gene matches: 11. CDR3 nucleotide sequence: TGTGCCAGCAGCGTCCGGGACAGGGGCGGTGTCAACACTGAAGCTTTCTTT. Amino acids: CASSVRDRGGVNTEAFF.

V and J are TRBV12-3 or TRBV12-4 and TRBJ1-1; D might be TRBD1 (5 bases). The CDR3 is made up of 13 amino acids. Between the trimmed V and J ends, which lost 5 bases and 1 base, there was a span of 8 bases. CDR3 in amino acids: CASSHTGNTEAFF. DNA of the CDR3: TGTGCCAGCAGTCATACAGGGAACACTGAAGCTTTCTTT.